This T cell receptor beta chain originates from a study of CXCR3-negative and CXCR3-positive naive CD8 T cells. Notes on the study in general: A higher hydrophobicity marked the TRB CDR3s of CXCR3-positive naive cells versus CXCR3-negative naive cells.

The CDR3 runs 14 residues. Per the germline V gene, CDR1 is MGHRA and CDR2 is YSYEKL. Triplicates of about 270,000 cells were sorted from each CD8+ T cell subset. 5' RACE with UMI labels generated the TRB cDNA libraries. Following a re-call of the 5' RACE reads, TCRdb has one entry per CDR3 protein and lacks DNA. The sample table sets out 4,500 to 6,500 distinct CDR3 sequences. This clonotype is identified as medium-sized from frequency. The target antigen is unknown. The rearrangement uses TRBV4-1 and TRBJ2-7; TCRdb's D call, TRBD2, is unchecked because there is no DNA. The sequenced sample consisted of naive CXCR3+ CD8+ T cells from blood. As for subset: CD45RO-CCR7+CD27+CD95- naive CD8+ T cells expressing CXCR3 (TNR3+). The sequence derives from a human donor in good health. Some clones in this sample may be carry-over from other donors' samples. The CDR3 here is CASTPGGGSYEQYF.